Sequencing of this T cell receptor beta chain was carried out in a study of metastatic and nonmetastatic thyroid tumors (dated by TCRdb to about 2020). Context from the whole study: Repertoires were compared across peripheral blood and tumor or nodule tissue samples from malignant and benign thyroid patients.

Including the terminal cysteine and phenylalanine, the CDR3 comprises 14 residues. Only the CDR3 DNA stays, 42 bases, in frame from base 1. From a lookup of the germline V gene (reference sequence), CDR1 and CDR2 are DFQATT and SNEGSKA. A word on this clone: The antigen it recognizes is unknown. Base quality data are lacking; no much larger clone is found one base away.

No treatment had been received by any patient before thyroid surgery. The study retrospectively analysed patient clinical samples collected from about 2012 to 2018 using T-cell receptor beta sequencing. The method was PCR. The instrument given in TCRdb is Illumina HiSeq 4000. The TCR beta-chain CDR3 region of each patient was profiled by high-throughput sequencing. The authors' pipeline ran thus. The researchers built a classifier to tell apart papillary thyroid cancer patients with distant metastasis, based on CDR3 differences among clinicopathological groups. Repertoire diversity was assessed with the Shannon index, and tumor-blood repertoire similarity with the Morisita-Horn index. TCRdb reprocessed the public reads (quality trimming at Q25 with fastp, clone calling with MiXCR) and kept in-frame beta chains. The V and J calls come from TCRdb's annotation, not from the publication. This sample holds 6,100 or so clones; more than 30% were observed only once. The ten biggest clones cover 42% of the sample.

Study-wide conclusions, independent of this receptor: In both blood and tumor samples, TCR beta diversity was reported to be significantly higher in malignant tumors than in benign nodules.

The sequence derives from a female donor with papillary thyroid cancer or a benign thyroid nodule (not recorded which). Some clones in this sample may be carry-over from other donors' samples. The chain is made from TRBV20-1 and TRBJ1-1, with TRBD1 as a weak D call on 6 bases. Sequencing input: tumor tissue. The CDR3 sequence is CVPQEGGANTEAFF. In nucleotide form, the sequence is TGCGTCCCTCAGGAGGGGGGGGCGAACACTGAAGCTTTCTTT.